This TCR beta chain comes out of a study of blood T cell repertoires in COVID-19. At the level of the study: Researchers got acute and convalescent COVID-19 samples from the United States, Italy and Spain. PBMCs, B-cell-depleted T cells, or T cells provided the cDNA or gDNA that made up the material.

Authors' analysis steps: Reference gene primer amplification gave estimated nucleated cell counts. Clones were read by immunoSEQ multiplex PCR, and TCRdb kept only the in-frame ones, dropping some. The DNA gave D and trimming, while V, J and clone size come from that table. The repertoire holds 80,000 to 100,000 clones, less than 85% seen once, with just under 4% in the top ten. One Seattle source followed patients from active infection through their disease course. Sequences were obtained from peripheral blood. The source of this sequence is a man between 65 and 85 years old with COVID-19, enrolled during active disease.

The CDR3 coding sequence is TGCGCCAGCAGCGGGACAGGATACACTGAAGCTTTCTTT. This translates into CASSGTGYTEAFF. This chain connects TRBV5-1 to TRBJ1-1; the match to TRBD1 covers 8 bases. V was pared by 4 bases and J by 3 bases, with 2 bases of the junction left unmatched. Germline CDR1 and CDR2: SGHRS and YFSETQ. The CDR3 runs to 13 residues.